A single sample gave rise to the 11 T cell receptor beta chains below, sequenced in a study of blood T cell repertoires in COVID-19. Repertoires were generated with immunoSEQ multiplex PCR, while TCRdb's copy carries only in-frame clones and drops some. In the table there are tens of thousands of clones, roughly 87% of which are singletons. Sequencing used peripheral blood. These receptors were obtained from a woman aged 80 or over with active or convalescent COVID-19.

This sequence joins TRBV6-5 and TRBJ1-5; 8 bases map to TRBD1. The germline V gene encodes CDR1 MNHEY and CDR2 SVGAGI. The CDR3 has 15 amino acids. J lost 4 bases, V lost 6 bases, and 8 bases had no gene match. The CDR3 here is CASRRSGQANQPQHF. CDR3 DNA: TGTGCCAGCAGGCGCTCGGGACAGGCAAATCAGCCCCAGCATTTT.

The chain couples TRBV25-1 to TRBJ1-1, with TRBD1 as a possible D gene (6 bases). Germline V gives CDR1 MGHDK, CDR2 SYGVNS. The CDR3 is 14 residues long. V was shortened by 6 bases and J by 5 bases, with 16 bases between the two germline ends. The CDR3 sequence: CASSSMGARTEAFF. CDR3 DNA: TGTGCCAGCAGCTCCATGGGGGCTAGGACTGAAGCTTTCTTT.

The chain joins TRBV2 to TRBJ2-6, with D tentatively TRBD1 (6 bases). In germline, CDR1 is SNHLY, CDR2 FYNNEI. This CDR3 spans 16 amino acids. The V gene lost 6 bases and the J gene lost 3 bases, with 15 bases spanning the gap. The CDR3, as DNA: TGTGCCAGCAGGCTTAATGCAGGGGATGGGGCCAACGTCCTGACTTTC. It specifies CASRLNAGDGANVLTF.

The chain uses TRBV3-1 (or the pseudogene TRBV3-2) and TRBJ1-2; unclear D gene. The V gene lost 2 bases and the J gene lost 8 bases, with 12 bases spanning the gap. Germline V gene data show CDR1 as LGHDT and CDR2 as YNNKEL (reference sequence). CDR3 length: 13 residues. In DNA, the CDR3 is TGTGCCAGCAGCCAAAGGCTAGGTACGGGCTACACCTTC. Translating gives CASSQRLGTGYTF.

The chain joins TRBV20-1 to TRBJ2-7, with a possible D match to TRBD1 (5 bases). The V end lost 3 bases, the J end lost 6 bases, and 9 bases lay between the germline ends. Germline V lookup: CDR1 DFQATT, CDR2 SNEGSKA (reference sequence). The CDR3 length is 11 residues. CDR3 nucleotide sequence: TGCAGTGCTAGTCCGGACATCGAGCAGTACTTC. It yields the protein CSASPDIEQYF.

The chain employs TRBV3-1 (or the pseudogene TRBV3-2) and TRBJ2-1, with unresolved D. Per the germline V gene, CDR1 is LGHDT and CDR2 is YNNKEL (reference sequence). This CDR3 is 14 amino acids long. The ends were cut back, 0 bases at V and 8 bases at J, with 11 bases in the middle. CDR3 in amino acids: CASSQDYSNYEQFF. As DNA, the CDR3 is TGTGCCAGCAGCCAAGATTACAGTAATTATGAGCAGTTCTTC.

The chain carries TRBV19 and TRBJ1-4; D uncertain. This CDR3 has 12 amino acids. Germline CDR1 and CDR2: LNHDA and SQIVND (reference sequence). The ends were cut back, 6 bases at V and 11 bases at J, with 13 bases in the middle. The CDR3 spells CASRGGAVKLFF. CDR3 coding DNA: TGTGCCAGTAGGGGAGGAGCTGTCAAACTGTTTTTT.

The CDR3 loop is CASSTGGRGLGQYF. CDR3 bases: TGTGCCAGCAGTACCGGGGGACGGGGACTGGGGCAGTACTTC. V usage is TRBV27 and J usage is TRBJ2-7; TRBD2 is a possible D gene (6 bases). Germline V gives CDR1 MNHEY, CDR2 SMNVEV (reference sequence). The V end was cut by 5 bases, the J end by 9 bases, with 20 bases between. The CDR3 is 14 amino acids.

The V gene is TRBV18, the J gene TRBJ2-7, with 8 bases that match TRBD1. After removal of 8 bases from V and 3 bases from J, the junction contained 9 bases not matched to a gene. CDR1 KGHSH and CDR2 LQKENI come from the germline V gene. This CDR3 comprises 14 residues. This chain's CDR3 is CASTRTGTDYEQYF. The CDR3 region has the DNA TGTGCCAGCACAAGGACAGGGACGGACTACGAGCAGTACTTC. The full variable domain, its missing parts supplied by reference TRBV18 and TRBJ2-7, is NAGVMQNPRHLVRRRGQEARLRCSPMKGHSHVYWYRQLPEEGLKFMVYLQKENIIDESGMPKERFSAEFPKEGPSILRIQQVVRGDSAAYFCASTRTGTDYEQYFGPGTRLTVT.

The CDR3 nucleotides read TGCGCCAGCAGTGAGTCAAGGACAGGGCTAGGCTATGGCTACACCTTC. As protein: CASSESRTGLGYGYTF. This chain uses TRBV10-1 with TRBJ1-2; 8 bases fit TRBD1. Germline V gene data show CDR1 as WNHNN and CDR2 as SYGVQD (reference sequence). With 0 bases clipped from V and 4 bases from J, the junction kept 7 bases outside the gene matches. The CDR3 runs 16 residues.

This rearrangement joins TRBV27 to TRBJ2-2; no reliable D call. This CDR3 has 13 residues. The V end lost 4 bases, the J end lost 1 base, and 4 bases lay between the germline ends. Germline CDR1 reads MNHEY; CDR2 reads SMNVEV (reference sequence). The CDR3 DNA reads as TGTGCCAGCAGTTCCCGGAACACCGGGGAGCTGTTTTTT. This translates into CASSSRNTGELFF.